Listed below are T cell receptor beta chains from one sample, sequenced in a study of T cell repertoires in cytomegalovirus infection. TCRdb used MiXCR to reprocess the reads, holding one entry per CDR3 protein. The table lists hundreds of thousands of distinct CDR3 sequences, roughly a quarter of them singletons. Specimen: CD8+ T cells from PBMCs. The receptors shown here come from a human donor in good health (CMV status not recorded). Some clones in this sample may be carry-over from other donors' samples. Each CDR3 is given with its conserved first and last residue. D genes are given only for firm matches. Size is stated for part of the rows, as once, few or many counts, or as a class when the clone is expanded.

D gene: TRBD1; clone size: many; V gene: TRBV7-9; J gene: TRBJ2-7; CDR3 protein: CASSADRASYEQYF; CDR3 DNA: TGTGCCAGCAGCGCAGACAGGGCGTCCTACGAGCAGTACTTC
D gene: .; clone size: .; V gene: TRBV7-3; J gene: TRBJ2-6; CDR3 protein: CASSLPVGTNVRTF; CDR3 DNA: TGTGCCAGCAGCCTACCGGTCGGGACCAACGTCCGGACTTTC
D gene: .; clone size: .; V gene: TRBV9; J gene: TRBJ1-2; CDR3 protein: CASSVSGDIYGYTF; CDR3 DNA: TGTGCCAGCAGCGTCTCCGGGGACATCTATGGCTACACCTTC
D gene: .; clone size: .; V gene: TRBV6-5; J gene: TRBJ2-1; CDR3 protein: CASSYGTSSYNEQFF; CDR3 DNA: TGTGCCAGCAGTTACGGCACCAGCTCCTACAATGAGCAGTTCTTC
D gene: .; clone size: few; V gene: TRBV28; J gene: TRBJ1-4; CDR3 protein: CASSQTGNVDEKLFF; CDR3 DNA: TGTGCCAGCAGTCAAACAGGGAATGTAGACGAAAAACTGTTTTTT
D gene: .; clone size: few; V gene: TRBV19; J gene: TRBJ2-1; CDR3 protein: CASSIGSNEQFF; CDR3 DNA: TGTGCCAGTAGTATAGGGTCCAATGAGCAGTTCTTC
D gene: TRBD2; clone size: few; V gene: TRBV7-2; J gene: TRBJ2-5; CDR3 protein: CASMTGGRETQYF; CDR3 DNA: TGTGCCAGCATGACGGGGGGGCGTGAGACCCAGTACTTC
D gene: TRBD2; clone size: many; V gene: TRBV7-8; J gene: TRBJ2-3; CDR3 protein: CASSSVAGSTDTQYF; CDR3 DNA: TGTGCCAGCAGCTCTGTAGCGGGTAGCACAGATACGCAGTATTTT
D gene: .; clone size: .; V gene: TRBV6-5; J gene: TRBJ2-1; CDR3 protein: CASSYRPSTGLASYNEQFF; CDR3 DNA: TGTGCCAGCAGTTACCGACCTTCCACAGGCCTTGCTTCCTACAATGAGCAGTTCTTC
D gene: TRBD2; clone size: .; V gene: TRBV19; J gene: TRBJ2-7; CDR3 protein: CASSTSSGLEGYEQYF; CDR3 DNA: TGTGCCAGTAGCACCTCTTCGGGACTAGAGGGGTACGAGCAGTACTTC
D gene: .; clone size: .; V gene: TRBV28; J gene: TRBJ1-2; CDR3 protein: CASSLAALSGYTF; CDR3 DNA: TGTGCCAGCAGTTTAGCGGCCCTTTCTGGCTACACCTTC
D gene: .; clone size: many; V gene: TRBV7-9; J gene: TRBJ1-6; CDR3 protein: CASSLPGPNSPLHF; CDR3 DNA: TGTGCCAGCAGCTTACCAGGGCCGAATTCACCCCTCCACTTT
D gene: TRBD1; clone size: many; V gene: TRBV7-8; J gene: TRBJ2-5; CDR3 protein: CASSLDDRVLGQETQYF; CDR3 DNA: TGTGCCAGCAGCTTAGATGACAGGGTTCTGGGTCAAGAGACCCAGTACTTC
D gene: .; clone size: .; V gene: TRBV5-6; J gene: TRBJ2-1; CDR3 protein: CASSLGQGSLNEQFF; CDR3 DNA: TGTGCCAGCAGCTTGGGGCAGGGGAGTCTCAATGAGCAGTTCTTC
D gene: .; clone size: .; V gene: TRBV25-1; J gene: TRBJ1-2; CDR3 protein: CASSERIQNYGYTF; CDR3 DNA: TGTGCCAGCAGTGAACGAATCCAAAACTATGGCTACACCTTC
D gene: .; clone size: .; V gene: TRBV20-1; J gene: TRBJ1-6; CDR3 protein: CSARVPGGDSPLHF; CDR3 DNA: TGCAGTGCTAGGGTTCCGGGAGGCGATTCACCCCTCCACTTT
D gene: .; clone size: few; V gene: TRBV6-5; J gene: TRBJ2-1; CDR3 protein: CASSTTGYGEQFF; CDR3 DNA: TGTGCCAGCAGTACTACAGGGTACGGTGAGCAGTTCTTC
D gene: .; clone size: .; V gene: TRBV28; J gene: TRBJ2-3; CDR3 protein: CASGHSGQLHPDTQYF; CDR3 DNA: TGTGCCAGCGGGCATTCAGGACAACTCCACCCAGATACGCAGTATTTT
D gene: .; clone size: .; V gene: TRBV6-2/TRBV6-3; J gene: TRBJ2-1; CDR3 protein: CASSYSGPNNEQFF; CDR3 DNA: TGTGCCAGCAGTTACTCCGGGCCCAACAATGAGCAGTTCTTC
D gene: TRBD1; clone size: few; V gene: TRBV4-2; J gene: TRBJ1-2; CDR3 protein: CASSAPGQRFYGYTF; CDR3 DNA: TGTGCCAGCAGCGCCCCGGGACAGAGGTTCTATGGCTACACCTTC
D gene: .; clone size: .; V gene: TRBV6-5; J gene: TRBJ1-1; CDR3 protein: CASSEWVDTEAFF; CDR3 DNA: TGTGCCAGCAGTGAGTGGGTGGACACTGAAGCTTTCTTT
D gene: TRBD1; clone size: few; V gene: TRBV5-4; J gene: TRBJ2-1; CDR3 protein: CAGGDRGLFDQFF; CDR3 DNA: TGTGCCGGGGGGGACAGGGGGCTGTTCGATCAGTTCTTC
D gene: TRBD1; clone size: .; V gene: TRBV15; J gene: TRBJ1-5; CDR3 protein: CATSRDRGEQPQHF; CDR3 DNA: TGTGCCACCAGCAGAGACAGGGGGGAGCAGCCCCAGCATTTT
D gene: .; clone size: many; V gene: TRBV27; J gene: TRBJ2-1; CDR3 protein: CASSLGPLSYNEQFF; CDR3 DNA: TGTGCCAGCAGTTTAGGACCGCTGTCCTACAATGAGCAGTTCTTC
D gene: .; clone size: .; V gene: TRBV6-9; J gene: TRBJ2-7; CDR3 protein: CASSYSWTDEQYF; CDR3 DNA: TGTGCCAGCAGTTATTCTTGGACGGACGAGCAGTACTTC
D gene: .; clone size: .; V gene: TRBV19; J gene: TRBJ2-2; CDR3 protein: CASISPDSLTGELFF; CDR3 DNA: TGTGCCAGTATCTCCCCGGACAGTCTCACCGGGGAGCTGTTTTTT
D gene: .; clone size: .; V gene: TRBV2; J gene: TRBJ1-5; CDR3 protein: CASSRLGGSNQPQHF; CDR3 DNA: TGTGCCAGCAGTCGCCTGGGGGGGAGCAATCAGCCCCAGCATTTT
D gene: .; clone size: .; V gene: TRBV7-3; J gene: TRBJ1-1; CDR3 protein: CASSLSSGAEAFF; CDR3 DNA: TGTGCCAGCAGCTTAAGTTCGGGGGCTGAAGCTTTCTTT
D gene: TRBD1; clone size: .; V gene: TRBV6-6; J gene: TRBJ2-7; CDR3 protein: CATGGRGTGPYEQYF; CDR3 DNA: TGTGCCACAGGGGGCAGAGGGACAGGGCCATACGAGCAGTACTTC
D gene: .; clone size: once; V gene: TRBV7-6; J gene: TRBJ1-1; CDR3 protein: CASSLDPVPNTEAFF; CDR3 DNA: TGTGCCAGCAGCTTAGACCCTGTGCCGAACACTGAAGCTTTCTTT
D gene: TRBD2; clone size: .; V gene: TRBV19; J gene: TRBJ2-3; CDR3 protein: CASRDLLGLAEGGHTDTQYF; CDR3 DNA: TGTGCCAGTAGGGACCTCTTGGGACTAGCGGAAGGAGGTCACACAGATACGCAGTATTTT
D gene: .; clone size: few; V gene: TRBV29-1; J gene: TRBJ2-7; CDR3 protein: CSVEDLTDSSYEQYF; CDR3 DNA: TGCAGCGTTGAAGATCTTACCGACAGCTCCTACGAGCAGTACTTC
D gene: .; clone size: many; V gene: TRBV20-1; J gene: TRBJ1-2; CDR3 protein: CSARGADHYGYTF; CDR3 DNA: TGCAGTGCTAGAGGGGCAGACCACTATGGCTACACCTTC
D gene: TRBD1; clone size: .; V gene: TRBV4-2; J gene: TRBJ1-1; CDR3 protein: CASSQETQGATEAFF; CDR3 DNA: TGTGCCAGCAGCCAAGAAACACAGGGGGCAACTGAAGCTTTCTTT
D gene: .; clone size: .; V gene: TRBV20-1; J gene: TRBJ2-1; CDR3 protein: CSAQMGGRPYNEQFF; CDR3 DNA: TGCAGTGCGCAAATGGGGGGGCGCCCCTACAATGAGCAGTTCTTC
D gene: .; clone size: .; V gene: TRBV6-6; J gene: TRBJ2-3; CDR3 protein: CASSDEDASTDTQYF; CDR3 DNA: TGTGCCAGCAGTGACGAGGACGCTAGCACAGATACGCAGTATTTT
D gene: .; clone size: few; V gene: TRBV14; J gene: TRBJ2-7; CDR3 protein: CASSQGWGTFYEQYF; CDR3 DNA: TGTGCCAGCAGCCAAGGGTGGGGGACCTTCTACGAGCAGTACTTC
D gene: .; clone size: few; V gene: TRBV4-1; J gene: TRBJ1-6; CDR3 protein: CASSQDREQGTPLHF; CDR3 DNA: TGCGCCAGCAGCCAAGATAGGGAGCAGGGGACACCCCTCCACTTT
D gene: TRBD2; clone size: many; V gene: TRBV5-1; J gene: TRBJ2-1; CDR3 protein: CASSLLPAGTYNEQFF; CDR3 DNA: TGCGCCAGCAGCTTGTTGCCAGCGGGGACCTACAATGAGCAGTTCTTC
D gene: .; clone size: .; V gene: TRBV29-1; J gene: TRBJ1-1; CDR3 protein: CSVDGVSRRATEAFF; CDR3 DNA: TGCAGCGTTGACGGAGTGTCCCGGAGAGCCACTGAAGCTTTCTTT
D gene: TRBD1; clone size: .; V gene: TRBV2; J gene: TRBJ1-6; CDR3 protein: CASSNRGLEYNSPLHF; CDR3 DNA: TGTGCCAGCAGTAACAGGGGTCTCGAATATAATTCACCCCTCCACTTT
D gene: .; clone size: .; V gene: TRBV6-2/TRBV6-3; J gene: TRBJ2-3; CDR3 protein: CASGFWGDTQYF; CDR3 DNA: TGTGCCAGCGGCTTTTGGGGAGATACGCAGTATTTT
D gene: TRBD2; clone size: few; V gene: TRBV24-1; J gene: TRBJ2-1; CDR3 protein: CATSDRRGGGNEQFF; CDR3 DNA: TGTGCCACCAGTGACCGACGCGGGGGGGGAAATGAGCAGTTCTTC
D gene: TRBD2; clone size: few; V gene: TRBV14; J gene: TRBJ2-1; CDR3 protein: CASSQSSGGPFHEQFF; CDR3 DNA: TGTGCCAGCAGCCAATCGTCGGGGGGGCCGTTTCATGAGCAGTTCTTC
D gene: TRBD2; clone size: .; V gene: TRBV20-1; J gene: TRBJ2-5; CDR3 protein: CSARGGTRGTSGTGAQYF; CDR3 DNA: TGCAGTGCTAGAGGAGGGACCCGAGGGACTAGCGGTACGGGGGCCCAGTACTTC
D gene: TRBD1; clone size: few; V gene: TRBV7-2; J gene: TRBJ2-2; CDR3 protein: CASSSGQGYWELFF; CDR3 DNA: TGTGCCAGCAGCTCTGGACAGGGGTACTGGGAGCTGTTTTTT
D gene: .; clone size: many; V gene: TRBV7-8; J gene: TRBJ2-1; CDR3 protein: CASRSTTSSYNEQFF; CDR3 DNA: TGTGCCAGCAGGTCAACAACGAGCTCCTACAATGAGCAGTTCTTC
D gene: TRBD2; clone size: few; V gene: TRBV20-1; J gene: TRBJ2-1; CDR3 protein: CSASRTSGGVSYNEQFF; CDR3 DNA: TGCAGTGCTAGTCGGACTAGCGGGGGTGTCTCCTACAATGAGCAGTTCTTC
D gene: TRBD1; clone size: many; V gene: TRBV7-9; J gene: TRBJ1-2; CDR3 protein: CASSLGTGGPAAFYGYTF; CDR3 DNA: TGTGCCAGCAGCTTAGGGACAGGGGGGCCGGCCGCATTCTATGGCTACACCTTC
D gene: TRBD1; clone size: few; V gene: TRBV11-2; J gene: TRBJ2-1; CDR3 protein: CASSRTGGLLNEQFF; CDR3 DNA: TGTGCCAGCAGCAGGACAGGGGGCTTGCTCAATGAGCAGTTCTTC
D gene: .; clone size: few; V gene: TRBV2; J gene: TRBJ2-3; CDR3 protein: CASSSLLNTQYF; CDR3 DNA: TGTGCCAGCAGTTCCCTATTGAATACGCAGTATTTT
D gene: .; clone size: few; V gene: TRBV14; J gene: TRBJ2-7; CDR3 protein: CASSDVVISYEQYF; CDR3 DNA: TGTGCCAGCTCCGATGTAGTGATCTCCTACGAGCAGTACTTC
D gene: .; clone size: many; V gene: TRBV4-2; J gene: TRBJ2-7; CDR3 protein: CASSHWTESSYEQYF; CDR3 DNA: TGTGCCAGCAGCCACTGGACGGAAAGCTCCTACGAGCAGTACTTC
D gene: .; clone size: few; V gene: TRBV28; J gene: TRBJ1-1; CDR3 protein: CASSLRQGPAGTEAFF; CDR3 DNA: TGTGCCAGCAGCCTCAGGCAGGGGCCCGCGGGGACTGAAGCTTTCTTT